Listed here are 14 T cell receptor beta chains from one sample, sequenced in a study of identical twins. One entry per CDR3 protein, called by TCRdb with MiXCR from the 5' RACE reads. Seen here are 200,000 to 250,000 distinct CDR3 sequences, 7.5% observed once, and the top ten hold about 1.9%. These data are also associated with another study on yellow fever vaccine responses in identical twins.

Sequencing was carried out using memory (CD45RO+) T cells sorted from blood. These receptors were taken from a woman aged 18-29 years in good health.

This clonotype has ten or more counts. The chain is built from TRBV11-2 and TRBJ2-3; 7 bases match TRBD2. This CDR3 comprises 15 residues. CDR1 SGHAT and CDR2 FQNNGV come from the germline V gene. With V trimmed by 7 bases and J by 2 bases, 9 bases remained unmatched. The CDR3 sequence: CASTLGQRDTDTQYF. The DNA of the CDR3 is TGTGCCAGCACCCTGGGGCAGCGGGACACAGATACGCAGTATTTT.

This clonotype was seen many times. The chain links TRBV7-9 to TRBJ2-3, with D hard to call. V lost 4 bases and J 4 bases, leaving 9 bases between the germline ends. Germline V CDR1 and CDR2: SEHNR, FQNEAQ (reference sequence). The CDR3 length is 13 residues. The CDR3 reads CASSSTLSDTQYF. The CDR3 bases are TGTGCCAGCAGCTCGACACTCTCAGATACGCAGTATTTT.

The chain couples TRBV19 to TRBJ1-2; D is perhaps TRBD1 (5 bases). V dropped 5 bases and J dropped 7 bases, with 17 bases sitting between them. Germline V gene lookup returns CDR1 LNHDA and CDR2 SQIVND (reference sequence). The CDR3 is made up of 14 amino acids. Here the CDR3 reads CASSPRQGASGYTF. Here the CDR3 DNA reads TGTGCCAGTAGTCCCCGGCAGGGTGCGAGTGGCTACACCTTC.

This clonotype was detected only a few times. V and J are TRBV29-1 and TRBJ2-1; a possible D gene is TRBD1 (6 bases). Trimming pared 7 bases from V and 0 bases from J, leaving 13 bases between. CDR1 and CDR2 (germline): SQVTM, ANQGSEA. The CDR3 runs to 14 residues. CDR3 in DNA: TGCAGCGCCCGCGGCAGGGGCTCCTACAATGAGCAGTTCTTC. Its translation: CSARGRGSYNEQFF.

The chain is built from TRBV20-1 and TRBJ2-1, with 11 bases fitting TRBD2. Germline V lookup: CDR1 DFQATT, CDR2 SNEGSKA (reference sequence). The CDR3 extends over 16 amino acids. J lost 3 bases, V lost 1 base, and 5 bases had no gene match. CDR3 DNA: TGCAGTGCTAGAGTGGAGACTAGCGGGAACTACAATGAGCAGTTCTTC. The encoded protein is CSARVETSGNYNEQFF.

The V and J genes are TRBV12-3 or TRBV12-4 and TRBJ1-1; D gene unclear. Trimming removed 6 bases at V and 0 bases at J, with 11 bases between. CDR3 length equals 14 residues. CDR3 bases: TGTGCCAGCAGGCCTAAGACAATGAACACTGAAGCTTTCTTT. It specifies CASRPKTMNTEAFF.

Only a few counts were recorded for this clonotype. The genes are TRBV7-6 and TRBJ2-7, with D perhaps given as TRBD1 or TRBD2 (5 bases each). Per the germline V gene, CDR1 is SGHVS and CDR2 is FNYEAQ. V was pared by 5 bases and J by 0 bases, with 14 bases between. The CDR3 loop spans 15 amino acids. Here the CDR3 DNA reads TGTGCCAGCAGCCCCGGGACCCTGAGCTCCTACGAGCAGTACTTC. It translates to CASSPGTLSSYEQYF. The complete variable domain, with remaining parts taken from reference TRBV7-6 and TRBJ2-7, reads GAGVSQSPRYKVTKRGQDVALRCDPISGHVSLYWYRQALGQGPEFLTYFNYEAQQDKSGLPNDRFSAERPEGSISTLTIQRTEQRDSAMYRCASSPGTLSSYEQYFGPGTRLTVT.

This clonotype was seen at least ten times. CDR3 sequence: CASSPLSGGPSYEQYF. The CDR3, as DNA: TGTGCCAGCAGTCCACTTTCAGGGGGCCCCTCCTACGAGCAGTACTTC. The chain joins TRBV12-3 or TRBV12-4 to TRBJ2-7, with TRBD1 matching over 8 bases. Germline trimming cut 5 bases from V and 0 bases from J; bases unmatched to any gene: 9. The CDR3 loop spans 16 amino acids.

The sample holds many counts of this clonotype. The V call is TRBV6-4, the J call TRBJ2-3; TRBD2 matches at 8 bases. This CDR3 contains 16 residues. Germline V gene lookup returns CDR1 MRHNA and CDR2 SNTAGT. V shed 5 bases, J shed 4 bases, and the junction held 11 bases outside the gene matches. The CDR3 protein is CASSPESGSGADTQYF. For the CDR3, the DNA is TGTGCCAGCAGTCCTGAAAGCGGGAGTGGGGCAGATACGCAGTATTTT.

In this sample, this clonotype turned up many times. The CDR3 is CAISMDSNNSPLHF. CDR3 sequence (DNA): TGTGCCATCAGTATGGACAGCAATAATTCACCCCTCCACTTT. This chain joins TRBV10-3 and TRBJ1-6, with D possibly matching TRBD1 (6 bases). This CDR3 spans 14 amino acids. Trimming pared 5 bases from V and 5 bases from J, leaving 10 bases between. Germline assignment: CDR1 ENHRY and CDR2 SYGVKD.

This clonotype was seen just once. This rearrangement joins TRBV4-1 to TRBJ2-1; the match to TRBD2 covers 11 bases. V was clipped by 3 bases and J by 5 bases; unmatched bases: 6. CDR1 is MGHRA and CDR2 is YSYEKL in the germline V gene. The CDR3 is 16 amino acids. The CDR3 DNA reads as TGCGCCAGCAGCCAGGTTAGCGGGGGGGCTGACAATGAGCAGTTCTTC. Amino acid sequence: CASSQVSGGADNEQFF.

This clonotype occurred many times. The J gene is TRBJ1-1, the V gene TRBV5-1; D possibly corresponds to TRBD1 (5 bases). The V and J ends lost 0 bases and 1 base respectively, with 7 bases between them. The CDR3 has 14 residues. CDR1 is SGHRS and CDR2 is YFSETQ in the germline V gene. CDR3 DNA sequence: TGCGCCAGCAGCTTGGTGGGGGGGAACACTGAAGCTTTCTTT. Its protein product is CASSLVGGNTEAFF.

The sample holds many counts of this clonotype. The chain couples TRBV20-1 to TRBJ2-3, with 10 bases aligning to TRBD2. V lost 3 bases, J lost 4 bases, and 25 bases stayed unmatched. From germline, CDR1 is DFQATT and CDR2 SNEGSKA (reference sequence). There are 21 residues in the CDR3. The CDR3 reads CSASVPLPRGEREGPADTQYF. The CDR3 DNA follows: TGCAGTGCTAGTGTCCCCCTCCCCAGAGGAGAGCGGGAGGGCCCAGCAGATACGCAGTATTTT.

This clonotype was recorded many times. The chain combines TRBV20-1 with TRBJ1-2; the match to TRBD1 covers 8 bases. This CDR3 is 15 amino acids long. Germline CDR1 DFQATT, CDR2 SNEGSKA (reference sequence). With 3 bases clipped from V and 8 bases from J, the junction kept 14 bases outside the gene matches. The CDR3 bases are TGCAGTGCTAGGCGCCCGTCCCCAGGGGGCGGCGGCTACACCTTC. This encodes CSARRPSPGGGGYTF.